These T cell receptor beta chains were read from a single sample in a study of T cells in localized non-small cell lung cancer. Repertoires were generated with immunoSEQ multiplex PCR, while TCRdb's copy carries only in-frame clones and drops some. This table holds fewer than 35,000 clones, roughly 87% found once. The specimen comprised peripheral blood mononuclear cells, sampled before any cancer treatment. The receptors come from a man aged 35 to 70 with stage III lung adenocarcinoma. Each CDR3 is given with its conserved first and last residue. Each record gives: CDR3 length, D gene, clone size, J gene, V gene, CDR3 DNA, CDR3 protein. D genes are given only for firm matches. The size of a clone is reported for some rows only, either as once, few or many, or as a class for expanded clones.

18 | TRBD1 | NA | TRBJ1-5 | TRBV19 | TGTGCCAGTAGTATCGTTCGTGGACAGGGCTTAGGCAATCAGCCCCAGCATTTT | CASSIVRGQGLGNQPQHF
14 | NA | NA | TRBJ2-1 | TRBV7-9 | TGTGCCAGCAGCCGCCAGGGGGGCTACAATGAGCAGTTCTTC | CASSRQGGYNEQFF
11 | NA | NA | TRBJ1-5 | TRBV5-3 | TGTGCCAGAAGGGGGGACCAGCCCCAGCATTTT | CARRGDQPQHF
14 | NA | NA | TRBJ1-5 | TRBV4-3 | TGCGCCAGCAGCCTTCAGACCTGGGATCAGCCCCAGCATTTT | CASSLQTWDQPQHF
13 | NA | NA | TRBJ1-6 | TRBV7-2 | TGTGCCAGCAGCACCCCAGGGAATTCACCCCTCCACTTT | CASSTPGNSPLHF
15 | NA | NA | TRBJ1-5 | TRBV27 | TGTGCCAGCAGTTTATCGCGGGGAAGCAATCAGCCCCAGCATTTT | CASSLSRGSNQPQHF
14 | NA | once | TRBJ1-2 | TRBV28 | TGTGCCAGCAGTTTACGGGGGAAGATGTATGGCTACACCTTC | CASSLRGKMYGYTF
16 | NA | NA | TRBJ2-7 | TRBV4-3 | TGCGCCAGCAGCGCTGCCCCCGGGACACTATACTACGAGCAGTACTTC | CASSAAPGTLYYEQYF
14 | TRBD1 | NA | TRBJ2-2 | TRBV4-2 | TGTGCCAGCAGCCTTCGACAGGGTTCCGGGGAGCTGTTTTTT | CASSLRQGSGELFF
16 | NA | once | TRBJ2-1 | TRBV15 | TGTGCCACCAGCAGAGATTCAGGAGGGGGCTACAATGAGCAGTTCTTC | CATSRDSGGGYNEQFF
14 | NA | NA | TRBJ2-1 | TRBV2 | TGTGCCAGTAATCGGGACATTTCCTACAATGAGCAGTTCTTC | CASNRDISYNEQFF
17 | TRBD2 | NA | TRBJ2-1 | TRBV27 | TGTGCCAGCAGTCCCCGGACTAGCGGGGGGGCCGGCAATGAGCAGTTCTTC | CASSPRTSGGAGNEQFF
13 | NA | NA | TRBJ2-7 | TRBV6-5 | TGTGCCAGCAGTCCACAGGGCCCAAACGAGCAGTACTTC | CASSPQGPNEQYF
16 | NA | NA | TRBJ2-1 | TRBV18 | TGTGCCAGCTCACCGTCGGGGGAAACCTCCTACAATGAGCAGTTCTTC | CASSPSGETSYNEQFF
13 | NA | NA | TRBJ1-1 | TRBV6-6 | TGTGCAATCCGGGACACTCTGAACACTGAAGCTTTCTTT | CAIRDTLNTEAFF
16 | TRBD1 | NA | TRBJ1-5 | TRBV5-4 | TGTGCCAGCAGCTTGGGGGGGACAGGGGCCAATCAGCCCCAGCATTTT | CASSLGGTGANQPQHF
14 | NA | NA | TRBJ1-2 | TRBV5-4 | TGTGCCAGCAGCTTGGACAGGGCTGGCTATGGCTACACCTTC | CASSLDRAGYGYTF
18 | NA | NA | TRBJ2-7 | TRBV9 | TGTGCCAGCAGCGCAGAGGGACGTGGGCAGGGGAAACCCTACGAGCAGTACTTC | CASSAEGRGQGKPYEQYF